Below are 30 T cell receptor beta chains sequenced from a single sample in a study of OX40 agonist ivuxolimab in advanced cancers. Generated by immunoSEQ multiplex PCR, the TCRdb table keeps only in-frame clones and is missing some. The data contain approximately 94,000 clones, around nine tenths of them seen just once; the ten biggest clones take up approximately 0.16%. The specimen comprised CD4+ or CD8+ T cells sorted from blood, sampled in a trial of the OX40 agonist ivuxolimab. The receptors originated from an adult with an advanced solid tumor such as melanoma, head and neck, liver or kidney cancer.

CDR3 amino acids: CASSQEGVNTEAFF. The CDR3 DNA reads as TGTGCCAGCAGCCAAGAGGGGGTGAACACTGAAGCTTTCTTT. J is TRBJ1-1 and V is TRBV4-2; maybe TRBD1 (5 bases). Germline V gene sequence: CDR1 LGHNA, CDR2 YNFKEQ. The CDR3 is 14 amino acids. V was cut by 0 bases and J by 0 bases, with 5 bases left in between.

This clone was counted a single time. J is TRBJ2-7 and V is TRBV10-3; TRBD1 matches 9 bases. CDR3 length: 14 residues. Trimming removed 7 bases from V and 4 bases from J; junction bases left unmatched: 8. Germline lookup yields CDR1 ENHRY and CDR2 SYGVKD. The CDR3 spells CAITPGQGWYEQYF. CDR3 bases: TGTGCCATCACTCCGGGACAGGGTTGGTACGAGCAGTACTTC.

This chain connects TRBV10-2 to TRBJ1-1, with TRBD1 matching 10 bases. Germline CDR1 WSHSY, CDR2 SAAADI. The trim removed 4 bases at V and 6 bases at J, leaving 5 bases unmatched. The CDR3 has 14 residues. The CDR3 bases are TGCGCCAGCAGTGTGACAGGGGGCTCGGCTGAAGCTTTCTTT. Protein sequence: CASSVTGGSAEAFF.

This clone is a singleton in its sample. The chain joins TRBV5-1 to TRBJ2-2; perhaps TRBD1 as D (6 bases). Looked up from germline, CDR1 is SGHRS and CDR2 is YFSETQ. V gave up 5 bases and J gave up 2 bases, with 25 bases separating them. The CDR3 is 19 amino acids. CDR3 sequence reads: CASRTSTGSQRFNTGELFF. CDR3 nucleotide sequence: TGCGCCAGCAGGACCTCGACAGGATCCCAAAGATTCAACACCGGGGAGCTGTTTTTT.

The chain joins TRBV5-4 to TRBJ2-5, with 14 bases matching TRBD2. The CDR3 is made up of 16 amino acids. CDR1 and CDR2 from the germline V gene are SGHNT and YYREEE (reference sequence). V trimming: 4 bases; J trimming: 5 bases; junction bases outside the gene matches: 7. As DNA, the CDR3 is TGTGCCAGCAGCCATAGACTAGCGGGAGGGGGGGAGACCCAGTACTTC. As protein: CASSHRLAGGGETQYF.

The chain is built from TRBV7-9 and TRBJ1-5, with D possibly matching TRBD1 (5 bases). The ends were cut back, 5 bases at V and 4 bases at J, with 12 bases in the middle. Germline CDR1 and CDR2: SEHNR and FQNEAQ (reference sequence). The CDR3 runs to 14 residues. CDR3 DNA sequence: TGTGCCAGCAGCGGGGGATGGCTTAATCAGCCCCAGCATTTT. It specifies CASSGGWLNQPQHF.

This chain connects TRBV5-1 to TRBJ2-3; perhaps TRBD2 as D (6 bases). This CDR3 region has 14 residues. V was shortened by 0 bases and J by 4 bases, with 9 bases between the two germline ends. CDR1 and CDR2 (germline): SGHRS, YFSETQ. CDR3 DNA: TGCGCCAGCAGCTTGGGGACTATATCAGATACGCAGTATTTT. Translating gives CASSLGTISDTQYF.

The chain employs TRBV6-5 and TRBJ1-2, with TRBD1 matching 7 bases. V shed 10 bases, J shed 7 bases, and the junction held 9 bases outside the gene matches. The CDR3 is made up of 12 amino acids. CDR1 MNHEY and CDR2 SVGAGI come from the germline V gene. CDR3 in DNA: TGTGCCACGTCCCAAGGGGGCCTTGGCTACACCTTC. As protein: CATSQGGLGYTF.

This sequence joins TRBV6-5 and TRBJ2-2, with D maybe TRBD2 (5 bases). V was shortened by 8 bases and J by 5 bases, with 9 bases between the two germline ends. CDR3 length: 12 amino acids. Germline values: CDR1 MNHEY, CDR2 SVGAGI. The CDR3 DNA reads TGTGCCAGCGGGAGCGATACCGGGGAGCTGTTTTTT. It is translated as CASGSDTGELFF.

V usage is TRBV5-4 and J usage is TRBJ1-1, with 10 bases aligning to TRBD1. With V trimmed by 2 bases and J by 3 bases, 4 bases remained unmatched. Germline CDR1 and CDR2: SGHNT and YYREEE (reference sequence). The CDR3 has 15 amino acids. CDR3 sequence (DNA): TGTGCCAGCAGCTTAGGACAGGGGGAATACACTGAAGCTTTCTTT. Translated: CASSLGQGEYTEAFF.

This chain uses TRBV6-1 with TRBJ1-2, with unresolved D. This CDR3 region has 15 residues. Germline CDR1 and CDR2: MNHNS and SASEGT. The V and J ends lost 1 base and 0 bases respectively, with 9 bases between them. The CDR3 here is CASSEGPGPNYGYTF. The CDR3 nucleotides are TGTGCCAGCAGTGAAGGTCCAGGTCCTAACTATGGCTACACCTTC.

The chain uses TRBV5-1 and TRBJ2-5, with 7 bases matching TRBD2. The DNA end favors TRBJ2-7, so the J call may be wrong. The CDR3 runs to 15 residues. CDR1 and CDR2 (germline): SGHRS, YFSETQ. This CDR3 is CASSLGAPTSSEQYF. In nucleotides, the CDR3 is TGCGCCAGCAGCTTGGGGGCCCCGACTAGCAGCGAGCAGTACTTC.

This CDR3 is CASMGTITEAFF. CDR3 DNA: TGTGCCAGTATGGGGACAATCACTGAAGCTTTCTTT. The chain combines TRBV19 with TRBJ1-1; a weak D match, TRBD1 (6 bases). Germline V gene sequence: CDR1 LNHDA, CDR2 SQIVND (reference sequence). Trimming took off 7 bases at V and 4 bases at J, with 10 bases between the two ends. CDR3 size: 12 residues.

The chain uses TRBV6-5 and TRBJ1-2; TRBD1 matches at 7 bases. V dropped 2 bases and J dropped 4; count of bases not matched to a gene: 10. CDR1 is MNHEY and CDR2 is SVGAGI in the germline V gene. CDR3 length: 16 residues. The CDR3 DNA is TGTGCCAGCAGTTACGACAGGGTCCAACCAAGCTATGGCTACACCTTC. This encodes CASSYDRVQPSYGYTF.

This chain joins TRBV5-1 and TRBJ2-3; D is uncertain. V was clipped by 0 bases and J by 1 base, with 9 bases between them. CDR1 and CDR2 (germline): SGHRS, YFSETQ. The CDR3 has 15 residues. The CDR3 DNA reads TGCGCCAGCAGCTTGGAAAGGGCGCGCACAGATACGCAGTATTTT. Translating it yields CASSLERARTDTQYF. Complete variable domain (other parts from reference TRBV5-1 and TRBJ2-3): KAGVTQTPRYLIKTRGQQVTLSCSPISGHRSVSWYQQTPGQGLQFLFEYFSETQRNKGNFPGRFSGRQFSNSRSEMNVSTLELGDSALYLCASSLERARTDTQYFGPGTRLTVL.

This clone was counted a few times. The chain is built from TRBV4-2 and TRBJ1-3; TRBD1 matches 8 bases. The V gene's germline CDR1 is LGHNA and CDR2 YNFKEQ. The CDR3 is 14 amino acids. Losses at the gene ends were 1 base for V and 4 bases for J; bases not matched to a gene: 0. The CDR3 coding sequence is TGTGCCAGCAGCCAAGGGGACAGGGGAAACACCATATATTTT. Protein sequence: CASSQGDRGNTIYF.

The V and J genes are TRBV10-3 and TRBJ1-3, with 7 bases aligning to TRBD1. Germline V lookup: CDR1 ENHRY, CDR2 SYGVKD. V lost 5 bases, J lost 4 bases, and 5 bases stayed unmatched. The CDR3 has 14 residues. CDR3 loop: CAISRTGLGNTIYF. The CDR3 DNA reads as TGTGCCATCAGTAGGACAGGTTTAGGAAACACCATATATTTT.

The chain recombines TRBV5-4 with TRBJ1-1; 7 bases are a match to TRBD1. In germline, CDR1 is SGHNT, CDR2 YYREEE (reference sequence). The trim removed 3 bases at V and 2 bases at J, leaving 7 bases unmatched. The CDR3 spans 15 residues. This CDR3 reads CASSSPGQRNTEAFF. CDR3 DNA: TGTGCCAGCAGCTCCCCGGGACAGAGAAACACTGAAGCTTTCTTT.

Worth noting for this clone: Within the sample, other DNA sequences also encode this same CDR3. V gene TRBV6-6 combines with J gene TRBJ1-1; unclear D gene. The V end was cut by 5 bases, the J end by 0 bases, with 7 bases between. The germline V gene has CDR1 MNHNY and CDR2 SVGAGI (reference sequence). The CDR3 is 13 amino acids. The CDR3 loop is CASSRQMNTEAFF. The CDR3 DNA reads TGTGCCAGCAGTCGTCAGATGAACACTGAAGCTTTCTTT.

The chain has TRBV19 and TRBJ2-1; 8 nucleotides match TRBD1. CDR1 and CDR2 (germline): LNHDA, SQIVND (reference sequence). The trim removed 3 bases at V and 0 bases at J, leaving 10 bases unmatched. CDR3 length equals 18 residues. The CDR3 nucleotides read TGTGCCAGTAGTATCCCCAGGACAGGGATGTACTCCTACAATGAGCAGTTCTTC. It specifies CASSIPRTGMYSYNEQFF. The entire variable domain, with the rest obtained from reference TRBV19 and TRBJ2-1, is as follows: DGGITQSPKYLFRKEGQNVTLSCEQNLNHDAMYWYRQDPGQGLRLIYYSQIVNDFQKGDIAEGYSVSREKKESFPLTVTSAQKNPTAFYLCASSIPRTGMYSYNEQFFGPGTRLTVL.

The gene calls are TRBV19 and TRBJ2-2, with 7 positions matching TRBD1. The germline CDR1 and CDR2 sequences are LNHDA and SQIVND (reference sequence). The CDR3 consists of 14 residues. Germline trimming cut 5 bases from V and 7 bases from J; bases unmatched to any gene: 7. CDR3 bases: TGTGCCAGTAGTGTATCACAGGGGTACGGGGAGCTGTTTTTT. Protein: CASSVSQGYGELFF.

This rearrangement joins TRBV13 to TRBJ2-1, with 10 positions matching TRBD1. This CDR3 contains 15 residues. Per the germline V gene, CDR1 is PRHDT and CDR2 is FYEKMQ (reference sequence). V shed 4 bases, J shed 8 bases, and the junction held 8 bases outside the gene matches. The CDR3 bases are TGTGCCAGCAGCTCCCCGGGACAGGGGTGGGATGAGCAGTTCTTC. Amino acids: CASSSPGQGWDEQFF.

CDR3 loop: CASSLREETQYF. The CDR3 nucleotides are TGCGCCAGCAGCTTGCGGGAAGAGACCCAGTACTTC. The chain is built from TRBV5-1 and TRBJ2-5; D is unresolved. V lost 1 base, J lost 3 bases, and 4 bases lay in between. This CDR3 is built from 12 residues. Germline V lookup: CDR1 SGHRS, CDR2 YFSETQ. The complete variable domain, with remaining parts taken from reference TRBV5-1 and TRBJ2-5, reads KAGVTQTPRYLIKTRGQQVTLSCSPISGHRSVSWYQQTPGQGLQFLFEYFSETQRNKGNFPGRFSGRQFSNSRSEMNVSTLELGDSALYLCASSLREETQYFGPGTRLLVL.

The V and J genes are TRBV30 and TRBJ2-1; the D is unclear. Germline CDR1 and CDR2: GTSNPN and SVGIG (reference sequence). The length of the CDR3 is 12 residues. Trimming cost V 3 bases and J 5 bases, with 8 bases left between them. The CDR3 loop reads CAWSFSNNEQFF. The DNA of the CDR3 is TGTGCCTGGAGCTTCAGTAACAATGAGCAGTTCTTC. Filled out from reference TRBV30 and TRBJ2-1, the complete variable domain reads SQTIHQWPATLVQPVGSPLSLECTVEGTSNPNLYWYRQAAGRGLQLLFYSVGIGQISSEVPQNLSASRPQDRQFILSSKKLLLSDSGFYLCAWSFSNNEQFFGPGTRLTVL.

The chain carries TRBV5-6 and TRBJ1-2, with no clear D. Trimming pared 4 bases from V and 5 bases from J, leaving 15 bases between. CDR1 is SGHDT, CDR2 YYEEEE, per germline. CDR3 length: 14 residues. CDR3 coding DNA: TGTGCCAGCAGCCGGATTAACCCCAGTTATGGCTACACCTTC. This translates into CASSRINPSYGYTF.

This chain joins TRBV13 and TRBJ1-4; D is uncertain. The CDR3 consists of 14 residues. Germline V gives CDR1 PRHDT, CDR2 FYEKMQ (reference sequence). V was cut by 4 bases and J by 3 bases, with 9 bases left in between. DNA for the CDR3: TGTGCCAGCAGCTATGGTGATTCTAATGAAAAACTGTTTTTT. This encodes CASSYGDSNEKLFF.

The chain couples TRBV7-8 to TRBJ2-7; 8 bases line up with TRBD1. This CDR3 contains 15 residues. Germline lookup yields CDR1 SGHVS and CDR2 FQNEAQ. The ends lost 1 base at V and 2 bases at J; junction bases unmatched: 4. The CDR3 region is CASSLVRTGPYEQYF. The CDR3 DNA reads TGTGCCAGCAGCTTAGTGCGGACAGGGCCCTACGAGCAGTACTTC.

The rearrangement joins TRBV5-4 to TRBJ2-5; D unresolved. Germline CDR1 SGHNT, CDR2 YYREEE (reference sequence). Trimming cost V 0 bases and J 5 bases, with 11 bases left between them. This CDR3 comprises 14 residues. CDR3 loop: CASSLGMGRETQYF. The CDR3 nucleotides read TGTGCCAGCAGCTTGGGCATGGGAAGGGAGACCCAGTACTTC.

The rearrangement joins TRBV19 to TRBJ2-3; D remains unclear. The CDR3 is 15 residues long. The V end lost 4 bases, the J end lost 0 bases, and 11 bases lay between the germline ends. Germline-derived CDR1 and CDR2 are LNHDA and SQIVND (reference sequence). This chain's CDR3 is CASSNFLGSTDTQYF. The CDR3 coding sequence is TGTGCCAGTAGTAACTTCTTGGGTAGCACAGATACGCAGTATTTT.

The chain joins TRBV19 to TRBJ2-2; 9 bases map to TRBD2. Germline V lookup: CDR1 LNHDA, CDR2 SQIVND (reference sequence). J lost 14 bases, V lost 3 bases, and 16 bases had no gene match. The CDR3 covers 16 residues. The CDR3 is CASSIIPTLAGHGLFF. DNA of the CDR3: TGTGCCAGTAGTATTATCCCAACCCTAGCGGGACATGGCCTGTTTTTT.